This TCR beta chain stems from a study of neoadjuvant nivolumab and ipilimumab in lung cancer. Libraries were prepared by immunoSEQ multiplex PCR; TCRdb keeps only in-frame clonotypes and omits some of them. Among over 15,000 clones listed, around 69% were seen once. The CDR3 extends over 15 amino acids. After removal of 4 bases from V and 4 bases from J, the junction contained 6 bases not matched to a gene. Germline V gene sequence: CDR1 SGHDN, CDR2 FVKESK. The sample consisted of tumor tissue, taken after neoadjuvant nivolumab, alone or with ipilimumab, at or shortly before surgery. The clonotype was recovered from an adult with non-small cell lung cancer. This chain uses TRBV14 with TRBJ1-2; 10 positions match TRBD1. CDR3 region: CASSRRTGGLYGYTF. CDR3 bases: TGTGCCAGCAGCCGCCGGACAGGGGGGCTCTATGGCTACACCTTC.